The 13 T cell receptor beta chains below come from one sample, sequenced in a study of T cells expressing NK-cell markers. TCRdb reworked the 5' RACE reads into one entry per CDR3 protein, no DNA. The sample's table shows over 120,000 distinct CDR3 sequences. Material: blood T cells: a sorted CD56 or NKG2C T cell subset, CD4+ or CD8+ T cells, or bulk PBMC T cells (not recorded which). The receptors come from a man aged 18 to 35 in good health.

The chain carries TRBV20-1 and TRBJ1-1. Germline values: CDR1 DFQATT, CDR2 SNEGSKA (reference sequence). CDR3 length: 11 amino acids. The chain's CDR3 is CSARLAHEAFF.

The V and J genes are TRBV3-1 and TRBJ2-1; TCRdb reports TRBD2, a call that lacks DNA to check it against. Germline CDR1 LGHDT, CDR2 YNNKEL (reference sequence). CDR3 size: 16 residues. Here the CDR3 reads CASSGADALSYNEQFF.

The CDR3 spells CASTFRGASANYEQYF. The V call is TRBV5-5, the J call TRBJ2-7; TCRdb's D call, TRBD2, is unchecked because there is no DNA. The germline V gene encodes CDR1 SGHKS and CDR2 YYEKEE (reference sequence). The CDR3 contains 16 residues.

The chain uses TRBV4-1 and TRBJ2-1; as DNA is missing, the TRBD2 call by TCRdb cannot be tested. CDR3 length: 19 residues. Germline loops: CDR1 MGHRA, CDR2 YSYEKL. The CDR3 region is CASSQDFETSGPTYNEQFF.

CDR3: CASSRGTSGRNEQFF. This rearrangement joins TRBV7-9 to TRBJ2-1; TCRdb selects TRBD2, and the lack of DNA leaves this call unchecked. CDR1 and CDR2 (germline): SEHNR, FQNEAQ (reference sequence). This CDR3 is built from 15 residues.

CDR3 loop: CASGSRTENTEAFF. This chain connects TRBV12-5 to TRBJ1-1; TCRdb reports TRBD1, a call that lacks DNA to check it against. This CDR3 spans 14 amino acids. CDR1 is LGHNT and CDR2 is FRNRAP in the germline V gene.

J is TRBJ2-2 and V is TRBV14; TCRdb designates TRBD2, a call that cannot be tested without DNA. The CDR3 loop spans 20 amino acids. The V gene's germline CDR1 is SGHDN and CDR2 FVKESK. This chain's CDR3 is CASSQDLGLAEKGDTGELFF.

CDR3 sequence: CASGSPTGDTDTQYF. The rearrangement joins TRBV7-9 to TRBJ2-3; TCRdb picks TRBD2, but there is no DNA to check that call. This CDR3 is 15 amino acids long. Germline CDR1 is SEHNR and CDR2 is FQNEAQ (reference sequence). Full variable domain (remainder filled in from reference TRBV7-9 and TRBJ2-3): DTGVSQNPRHKITKRGQNVTFRCDPISEHNRLYWYRQTLGQGPEFLTYFQNEAQLEKSRLLSDRFSAERPKGSFSTLEIQRTEQGDSAMYLCASGSPTGDTDTQYFGPGTRLTVL.

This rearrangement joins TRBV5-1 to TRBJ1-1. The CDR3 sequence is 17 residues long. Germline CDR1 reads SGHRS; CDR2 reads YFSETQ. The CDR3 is CASRGAGGTAWDTEAFF.

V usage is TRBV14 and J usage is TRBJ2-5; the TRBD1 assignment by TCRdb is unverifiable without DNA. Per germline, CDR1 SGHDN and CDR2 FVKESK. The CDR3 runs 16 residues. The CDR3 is CASSQATGTGWETQYF.

The CDR3 region is CASSLSLAGGPEQYF. The chain combines TRBV27 with TRBJ2-7; TCRdb outputs TRBD2, but without DNA this stays unchecked. This CDR3 is built from 15 residues. Germline assignment: CDR1 MNHEY and CDR2 SMNVEV (reference sequence).

The CDR3 loop is CASQGQGDRDEQFF. V usage is TRBV4-2 and J usage is TRBJ2-1; TCRdb's D gene call, TRBD1, goes unchecked for lack of DNA. The germline CDR1 and CDR2 sequences are LGHNA and YNFKEQ. This CDR3 has 14 residues.

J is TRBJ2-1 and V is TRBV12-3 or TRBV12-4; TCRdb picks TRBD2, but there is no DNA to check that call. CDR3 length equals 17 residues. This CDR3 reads CASSLRFRGLADNEQFF.